The source of this TCR beta chain is a study of tumor-infiltrating lymphocytes in oesophageal squamous cell carcinoma. CDR3 length equals 14 residues. Germline lookup yields CDR1 SGHTA and CDR2 FQGNSA. This clonotype was detected only a few times. TCRdb reanalysed the PCR reads using MiXCR and keeps one entry per CDR3 protein. The sample holds around 16,000 distinct CDR3 sequences, 44% seen once. The chain is built from TRBV7-2 and TRBJ2-5; 7 bases line up with TRBD2. The DNA end is more similar to TRBJ2-7, so the J call may be wrong. Sequencing was done on a sample of blood. This TCR was recovered from a female donor with esophageal squamous cell carcinoma. This CDR3 reads CASSPWTSSYEQYF. The CDR3, as DNA: TGTGCCAGCAGCCCCTGGACTAGTTCCTACGAGCAGTACTTC.